The T cell receptor (beta chain) under discussion was sequenced for a study of vaccination and CD4 T cells after COVID-19. Study-level information: The convalescents comprised six males and four females, two of them Hispanic. Across the group, participants received two doses of either BNT162b2 or mRNA-1273 vaccine.

CDR1 is SQVTM and CDR2 is ANQGSEA in the germline V gene. The CDR3 loop spans 10 amino acids. Trimming removed 5 bases from V and 5 bases from J, with 6 bases in between. Sequencing of the DNA from cultured CD4+ T cells was carried out with the Oncomine TCR Beta short-read assay. TCRdb called the PCR reads again in MiXCR, with one record for every CDR3 protein. The data contain about 23,000 distinct CDR3 sequences, around 42% of them singletons. Treatment reported: approximately nine-day PBMC culture with coronavirus spike peptide pools or control peptides (ViraFEST assay). Days 3 and 7 saw half the medium swapped for fresh IL-2 medium. Only one count was recorded for this clonotype. Its matching antigen is unknown.

The TCR was taken from a human donor who received a COVID-19 vaccine. Sequencing was performed on CD4+ T cells from blood, cultured in vitro, taken before SARS-CoV-2 vaccination. V gene TRBV29-1 combines with J gene TRBJ2-5; D is undetermined. CDR3 in amino acids: CSVRRETQYF. In DNA form, the CDR3 reads TGCAGCGTTCGTAGGGAGACCCAGTACTTC.